The 20 T cell receptor beta chains below come from one sample, sequenced in a study of metastatic and nonmetastatic thyroid tumors. TCRdb re-called the PCR reads through MiXCR. The repertoire consists of 15,000 to 20,000 clones, with roughly 23% occurring once and the leading ten covering just over 8%. No treatment of any kind had been given to any patient before thyroid surgery. Sequenced input: adjacent normal tissue. These receptors came from a female donor with papillary thyroid cancer or a benign thyroid nodule (not recorded which). Some clones in this sample may be carry-over from other donors' samples.

The rearrangement links TRBV30 to TRBJ2-7; 9 nucleotides align to TRBD1. This CDR3 comprises 14 residues. V lost 3 bases, J lost 2 bases, and 5 bases stayed unmatched. Germline V CDR1 and CDR2: GTSNPN, SVGIG (reference sequence). CDR3 in DNA: TGTGCCTGGAGGGAGGGACAGGGACCCTACGAGCAGTACTTC. Amino acid sequence: CAWREGQGPYEQYF.

The rearrangement uses TRBV6-1 and TRBJ2-7, with 9 bases matching TRBD1. V was pared by 6 bases and J by 0 bases, with 6 bases of the junction left unmatched. The CDR3 is 15 amino acids. CDR1 is MNHNS, CDR2 SASEGT, per germline. The CDR3 is CASRAGTGSSYEQYF. The DNA of the CDR3 is TGTGCCAGCAGAGCCGGGACAGGGAGCTCCTACGAGCAGTACTTC.

A word on this clone: At one boundary the junction diverges from the germline segment, which might be a read error. The V gene is TRBV15, the J gene TRBJ2-3; D is unclear. In germline, CDR1 is LNHNV, CDR2 YYDKDF (reference sequence). The CDR3 spans 15 residues. CDR3 nucleotides: TGTGCCACCATCAGATATGGCCAGGGCACAGATACGCAGTATTTT. Translated: CATIRYGQGTDTQYF.

This clone was seen a few times. At one of its ends the junction is not consistent with the germline gene, which may arise from a read error. The chain joins TRBV29-1 to TRBJ2-3; no reliable D call. The germline gives CDR1 SQVTM, CDR2 ANQGSEA. CDR3 size: 13 residues. The CDR3 coding sequence is TGCAGCGTTCATAAGTTTGGCACATATACGCAGTATTTT. As protein: CSVHKFGTYTQYF.

This clone was counted a few times. The sample has other DNA sequences that encode this CDR3 too. The chain is built from TRBV11-2 and TRBJ2-7; TRBD2 matches at 7 bases. The CDR3 is made up of 16 amino acids. V was pared by 0 bases and J by 0 bases, with 5 bases of the junction left unmatched. Germline CDR1 is SGHAT and CDR2 is FQNNGV. The CDR3 DNA is TGTGCCAGCAGCTTAGATCGGGGCGGGAGCTCCTACGAGCAGTACTTC. Its translation is CASSLDRGGSSYEQYF.

By its share, this clone is medium-sized. The chain links TRBV27 to TRBJ1-5; perhaps TRBD1 as D (6 bases). Germline CDR1 reads MNHEY; CDR2 reads SMNVEV (reference sequence). This CDR3 has 14 residues. V shed 6 bases and J shed 4 bases, with 13 bases lying between them. The CDR3: CASRALGGNQPQHF. The CDR3, as DNA: TGTGCCAGCAGAGCTCTAGGGGGGAATCAGCCCCAGCATTTT.

J is TRBJ1-1 and V is TRBV7-6; D uncertain. The CDR3 covers 12 residues. Germline CDR1 reads SGHVS; CDR2 reads FNYEAQ. The V and J ends lost 4 bases and 5 bases respectively, with 8 bases between them. The CDR3 sequence: CASSSGSTEAFF. The CDR3 nucleotides read TGTGCCAGCAGCTCAGGAAGTACTGAAGCTTTCTTT.

This clone was found a few times. The chain carries TRBV6-1 and TRBJ2-7, with 11 nucleotides matching TRBD2. The CDR3 is 15 residues long. After removal of 7 bases from V and 4 bases from J, the junction contained 9 bases not matched to a gene. The germline gives CDR1 MNHNS, CDR2 SASEGT. The CDR3 spells CASNATSGSIYEQYF. The CDR3 nucleotides are TGTGCCAGCAACGCTACTAGCGGGAGTATATACGAGCAGTACTTC.

Turning to this clone: Other DNA sequences in the same sample also yield this CDR3. The rearrangement uses TRBV11-2 and TRBJ2-1, with 7 bases that match TRBD2. J was trimmed by 3 bases and V by 2 bases; bases with no gene match: 13. The CDR3 is 18 residues long. CDR1 is SGHAT and CDR2 is FQNNGV in the germline V gene. CDR3 residues: CASSLNVAGPGYYNEQFF. CDR3 bases: TGTGCCAGCAGCTTAAATGTAGCGGGCCCAGGGTACTACAATGAGCAGTTCTTC.

The chain carries TRBV10-1 and TRBJ1-4; D gene ambiguous. The CDR3 has 14 residues. V was clipped by 2 bases and J by 2 bases, with 6 bases between them. From germline, CDR1 is WNHNN and CDR2 SYGVQD (reference sequence). As DNA, the CDR3 is TGCGCCAGCAGTGAGGGGTCGACTAATGAAAAACTGTTTTTT. It codes for CASSEGSTNEKLFF.

CDR3 in amino acids: CASSLDLGGIGNTIYF. The CDR3 nucleotides read TGTGCCAGCAGCCTAGATTTAGGGGGGATTGGAAACACCATATATTTT. This chain uses TRBV9 with TRBJ1-3; perhaps TRBD1 as D (6 bases). Looked up from germline, CDR1 is SGDLS and CDR2 is YYNGEE. The CDR3 extends over 16 amino acids. V shed 4 bases and J shed 3 bases, with 17 bases lying between them.

This clone has more than one count but fewer than ten. One end of the junction varies from germline; a read error may be responsible. The chain carries TRBV28 and TRBJ2-7; D is perhaps TRBD1 or TRBD2 (6 bases each). The length of the CDR3 is 10 residues. From germline, CDR1 is MDHEN and CDR2 SYDVKM. CDR3 nucleotide sequence: TGTGCCAGCAGTTTATGTAAGGGGGGATTC. Translation: CASSLCKGGF.

This clone was observed at least ten times. This chain links TRBV4-1 with TRBJ2-1; D uncertain. The V gene lost 3 bases and the J gene lost 5 bases, with 8 bases spanning the gap. CDR3 length: 13 amino acids. Germline CDR1 and CDR2: MGHRA and YSYEKL. In DNA, the CDR3 is TGCGCCAGCAGCCATCGTCCGAACAATGAGCAGTTCTTC. Translation: CASSHRPNNEQFF.

The rearrangement uses TRBV28 and TRBJ2-7, with 7 bases that match TRBD1. CDR3 length: 14 residues. Germline CDR1 is MDHEN and CDR2 is SYDVKM. V lost 2 bases to trimming and J lost 4 bases; unmatched junction nucleotides: 5. The CDR3 DNA reads as TGTGCCAGCAGTTTAAGGGGGCGCGCTTACGAGCAGTACTTC. As protein: CASSLRGRAYEQYF.

The CDR3 coding sequence is TGTGCCAGTAGTATAGATACCCGCGATGGCTACACCTTC. This codes for CASSIDTRDGYTF. The rearrangement uses TRBV19 and TRBJ1-2, with no clear D. Deletions cut 0 bases from V and 6 bases from J, with 8 bases between. The germline CDR1 and CDR2 sequences are LNHDA and SQIVND (reference sequence). The CDR3 loop spans 13 amino acids.

The rearrangement links TRBV4-2 to TRBJ2-7; D might be TRBD1 or TRBD2, each matching 5 bases. Trimming left V 3 bases short and J 0 bases short, with 24 bases between. Germline values: CDR1 LGHNA, CDR2 YNFKEQ. This CDR3 is built from 19 residues. CDR3 sequence: CASSHGKKTGTASSYEQYF. Here the CDR3 DNA reads TGTGCCAGCAGCCACGGTAAGAAGACCGGGACGGCAAGCTCCTACGAGCAGTACTTC.

This rearrangement joins TRBV9 to TRBJ2-5, with 8 bases lining up with TRBD1. Germline V gene lookup returns CDR1 SGDLS and CDR2 YYNGEE. The length of the CDR3 is 13 residues. Trimming took 7 bases from V and 5 from J; bases not matched to a gene: 7. The CDR3 spells CASSVGQGETQYF. In nucleotides, the CDR3 is TGTGCCAGCTCCGTCGGACAGGGTGAGACCCAGTACTTC.

The count of this clone is one. A junction boundary mismatches the germline segment, possibly from a read error. This chain uses TRBV4-1 with TRBJ1-1; D is ambiguous. The CDR3 is made up of 14 amino acids. CDR1 and CDR2 (germline): MGHRA, YSYEKL. DNA of the CDR3: TGCGCCAGCAGCCACCGGACGGAGAACACTGGAGCTTTCTTT. It is translated as CASSHRTENTGAFF.

The gene calls are TRBV12-3 or TRBV12-4 and TRBJ2-3; TRBD2 matches 13 bases. There are 18 residues in the CDR3. V shed 5 bases, J shed 4 bases, and the junction held 12 bases outside the gene matches. This CDR3 reads CASSPARGTSGDADTQYF. CDR3 bases: TGTGCCAGCAGTCCCGCGCGGGGGACTAGCGGGGATGCAGATACGCAGTATTTT.

This clone has a count of ten or more. The J gene is TRBJ2-3, the V gene TRBV5-1, with TRBD2 matching 7 bases. The trim removed 0 bases at V and 5 bases at J, leaving 6 bases unmatched. This CDR3 comprises 15 residues. Germline lookup yields CDR1 SGHRS and CDR2 YFSETQ. The DNA of the CDR3 is TGCGCCAGCAGCTTGGCGGGGGGAGAGGGAGATACGCAGTATTTT. Its translation: CASSLAGGEGDTQYF. The variable domain in full, completed from reference TRBV5-1 and TRBJ2-3, reads KAGVTQTPRYLIKTRGQQVTLSCSPISGHRSVSWYQQTPGQGLQFLFEYFSETQRNKGNFPGRFSGRQFSNSRSEMNVSTLELGDSALYLCASSLAGGEGDTQYFGPGTRLTVL.